This T cell receptor (beta chain) was identified during a study of beta chain features in type 1 diabetes. Of the isolated RNA, all was reverse transcribed, and so the sequenced material was expressed TCRB transcripts. The table came from immunoSEQ multiplex PCR; TCRdb's copy has only in-frame clones and leaves some out. The sample consists of 250,000 or so clones, less than 35% of them appearing once. This clone showed up just a few times. V dropped 10 bases and J dropped 3; count of bases not matched to a gene: 5. CDR3 length: 13 residues. Germline-derived CDR1 and CDR2 are SNHLY and FYNNEI. This receptor was identified in a man aged 25 to 45 in good health. The chain uses TRBV2 and TRBJ2-3; 9 nucleotides align to TRBD1. The sample was central memory CD4+ T cells from blood. The CDR3 spells CATRTGVTDTQYF. The DNA for the CDR3 is TGTGCCACAAGGACAGGGGTAACAGATACGCAGTATTTT.